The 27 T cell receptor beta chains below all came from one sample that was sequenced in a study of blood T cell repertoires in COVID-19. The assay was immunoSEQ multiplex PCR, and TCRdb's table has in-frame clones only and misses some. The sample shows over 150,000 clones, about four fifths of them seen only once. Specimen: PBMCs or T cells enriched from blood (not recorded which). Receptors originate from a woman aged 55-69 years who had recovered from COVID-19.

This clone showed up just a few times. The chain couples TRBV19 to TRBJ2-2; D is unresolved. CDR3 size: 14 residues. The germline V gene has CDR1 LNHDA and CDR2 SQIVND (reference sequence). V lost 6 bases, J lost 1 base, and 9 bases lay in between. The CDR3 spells CASSPRVNTGELFF. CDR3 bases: TGTGCCAGTAGCCCTCGTGTGAACACCGGGGAGCTGTTTTTT.

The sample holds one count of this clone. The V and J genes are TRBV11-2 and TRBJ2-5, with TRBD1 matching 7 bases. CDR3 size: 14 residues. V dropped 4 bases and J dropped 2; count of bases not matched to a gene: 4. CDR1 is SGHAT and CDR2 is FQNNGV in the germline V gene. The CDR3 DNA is TGTGCCAGCAGCTGGACAGGTCGTCAAGAGACCCAGTACTTC. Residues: CASSWTGRQETQYF.

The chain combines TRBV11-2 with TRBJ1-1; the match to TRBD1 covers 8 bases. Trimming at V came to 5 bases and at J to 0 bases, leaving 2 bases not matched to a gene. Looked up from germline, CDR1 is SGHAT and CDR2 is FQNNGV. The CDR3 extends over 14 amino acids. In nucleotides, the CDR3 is TGTGCCAGCAGCCTGGACAGGGTGAACACTGAAGCTTTCTTT. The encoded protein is CASSLDRVNTEAFF.

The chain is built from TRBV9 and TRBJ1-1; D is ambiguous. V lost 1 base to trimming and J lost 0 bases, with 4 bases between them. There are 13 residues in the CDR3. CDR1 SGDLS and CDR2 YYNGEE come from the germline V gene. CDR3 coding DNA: TGTGCCAGCAGCGTATATCTGAACACTGAAGCTTTCTTT. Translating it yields CASSVYLNTEAFF.

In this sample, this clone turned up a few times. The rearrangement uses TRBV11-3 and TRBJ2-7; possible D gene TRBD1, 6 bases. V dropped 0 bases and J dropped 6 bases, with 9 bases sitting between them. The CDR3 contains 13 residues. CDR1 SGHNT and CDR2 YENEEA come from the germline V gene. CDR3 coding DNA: TGTGCCAGCAGCTTAGAGGGGGCAGGCGAGCAGTACTTC. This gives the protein CASSLEGAGEQYF.

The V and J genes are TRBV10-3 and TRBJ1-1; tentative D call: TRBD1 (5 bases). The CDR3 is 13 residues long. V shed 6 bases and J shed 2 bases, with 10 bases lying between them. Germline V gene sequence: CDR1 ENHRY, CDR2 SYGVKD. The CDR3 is CAISATANTEAFF. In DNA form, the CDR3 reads TGTGCCATCAGCGCGACAGCTAACACTGAAGCTTTCTTT.

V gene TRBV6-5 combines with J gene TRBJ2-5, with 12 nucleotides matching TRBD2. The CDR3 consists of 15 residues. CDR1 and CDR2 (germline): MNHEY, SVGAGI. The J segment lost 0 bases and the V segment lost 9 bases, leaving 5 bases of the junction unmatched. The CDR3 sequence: CASSRTSGDQETQYF. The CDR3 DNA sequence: TGTGCCAGTTCCAGGACTAGCGGGGACCAAGAGACCCAGTACTTC.

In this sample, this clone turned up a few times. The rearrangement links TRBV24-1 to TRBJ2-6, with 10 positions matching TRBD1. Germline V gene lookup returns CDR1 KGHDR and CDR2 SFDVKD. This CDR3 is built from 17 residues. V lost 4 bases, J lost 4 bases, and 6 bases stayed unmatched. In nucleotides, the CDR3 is TGTGCCACCAGTGACCCGGGACAGGGGTTGGGGGCCAACGTCCTGACTTTC. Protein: CATSDPGQGLGANVLTF.

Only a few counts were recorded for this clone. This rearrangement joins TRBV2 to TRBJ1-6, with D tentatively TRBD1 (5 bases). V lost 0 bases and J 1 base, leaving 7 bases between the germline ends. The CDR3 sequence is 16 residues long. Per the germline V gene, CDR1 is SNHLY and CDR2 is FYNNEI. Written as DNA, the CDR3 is TGTGCCAGCAGTGAAGCCAGGGTATCCTATAATTCACCCCTCCACTTT. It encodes CASSEARVSYNSPLHF.

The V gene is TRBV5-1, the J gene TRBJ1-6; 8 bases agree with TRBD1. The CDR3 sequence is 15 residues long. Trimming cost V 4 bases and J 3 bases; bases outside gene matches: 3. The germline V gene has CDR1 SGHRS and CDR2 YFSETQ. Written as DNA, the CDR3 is TGCGCCAGCAGCCGGGACAGGAGCTATAATTCACCCCTCCACTTT. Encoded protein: CASSRDRSYNSPLHF. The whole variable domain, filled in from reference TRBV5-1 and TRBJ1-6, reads KAGVTQTPRYLIKTRGQQVTLSCSPISGHRSVSWYQQTPGQGLQFLFEYFSETQRNKGNFPGRFSGRQFSNSRSEMNVSTLELGDSALYLCASSRDRSYNSPLHFGNGTRLTVT.

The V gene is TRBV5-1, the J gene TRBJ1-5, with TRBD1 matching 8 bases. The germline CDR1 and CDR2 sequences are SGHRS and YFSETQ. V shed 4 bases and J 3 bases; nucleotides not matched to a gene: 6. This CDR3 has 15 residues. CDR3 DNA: TGCGCCAGCAGCAGACAGGGGCTTGACAATCAGCCCCAGCATTTT. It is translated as CASSRQGLDNQPQHF.

The CDR3 sequence: CASSVGGTHSYNEQFF. CDR3 DNA sequence: TGCGCCAGCAGCGTTGGTGGGACTCACTCCTACAATGAGCAGTTCTTC. The chain couples TRBV5-1 to TRBJ2-1, with D tentatively TRBD2 (6 bases). The CDR3 is 16 amino acids. V lost 4 bases, J lost 0 bases, and 14 bases lay in between. The germline V gene has CDR1 SGHRS and CDR2 YFSETQ.

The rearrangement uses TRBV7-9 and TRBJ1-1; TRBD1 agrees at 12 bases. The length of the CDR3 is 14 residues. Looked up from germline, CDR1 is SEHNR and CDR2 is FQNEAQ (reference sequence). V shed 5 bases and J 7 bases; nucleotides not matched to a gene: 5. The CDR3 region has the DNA TGTGCCAGCAGCGTAGGGACAGGGGGCCGTGAAGCTTTCTTT. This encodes CASSVGTGGREAFF. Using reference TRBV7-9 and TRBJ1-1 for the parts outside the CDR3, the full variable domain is DTGVSQNPRHKITKRGQNVTFRCDPISEHNRLYWYRQTLGQGPEFLTYFQNEAQLEKSRLLSDRFSAERPKGSFSTLEIQRTEQGDSAMYLCASSVGTGGREAFFGQGTRLTVV.

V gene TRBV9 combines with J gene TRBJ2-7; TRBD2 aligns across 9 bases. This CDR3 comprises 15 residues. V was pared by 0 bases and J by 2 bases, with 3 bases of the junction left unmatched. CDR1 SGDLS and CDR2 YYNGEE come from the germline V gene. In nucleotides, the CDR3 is TGTGCCAGCAGCGTAGCAGCGGGGGGACCCTACGAGCAGTACTTC. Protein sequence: CASSVAAGGPYEQYF.

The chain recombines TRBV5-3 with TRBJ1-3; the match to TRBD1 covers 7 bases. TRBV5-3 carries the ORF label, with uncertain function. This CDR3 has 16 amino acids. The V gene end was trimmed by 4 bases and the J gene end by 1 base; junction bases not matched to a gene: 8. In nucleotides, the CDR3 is TGTGCCAGAAGCCAGAAAACAGGGGTTTCTGGAAACACCATATATTTT. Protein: CARSQKTGVSGNTIYF.

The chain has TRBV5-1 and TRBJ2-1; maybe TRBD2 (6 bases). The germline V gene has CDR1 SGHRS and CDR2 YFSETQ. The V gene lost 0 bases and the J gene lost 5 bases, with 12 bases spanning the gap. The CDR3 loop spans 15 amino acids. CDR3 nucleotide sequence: TGCGCCAGCAGCTTGGGAGGAGGGAGAAACAATGAGCAGTTCTTC. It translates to CASSLGGGRNNEQFF.

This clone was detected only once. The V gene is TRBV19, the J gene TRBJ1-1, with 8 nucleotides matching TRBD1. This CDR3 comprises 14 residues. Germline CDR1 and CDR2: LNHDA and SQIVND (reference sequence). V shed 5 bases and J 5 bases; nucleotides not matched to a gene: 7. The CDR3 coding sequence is TGTGCCAGTAGTCTCTGGACAGGGCAAACTGAAGCTTTCTTT. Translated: CASSLWTGQTEAFF. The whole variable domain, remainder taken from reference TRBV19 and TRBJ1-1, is DGGITQSPKYLFRKEGQNVTLSCEQNLNHDAMYWYRQDPGQGLRLIYYSQIVNDFQKGDIAEGYSVSREKKESFPLTVTSAQKNPTAFYLCASSLWTGQTEAFFGQGTRLTVV.

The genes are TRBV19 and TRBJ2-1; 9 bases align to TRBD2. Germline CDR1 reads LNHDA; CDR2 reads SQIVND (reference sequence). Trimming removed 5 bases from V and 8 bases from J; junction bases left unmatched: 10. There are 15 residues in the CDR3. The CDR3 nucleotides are TGTGCCAGTAGTCTAGGAGGCGGGGGGGGAGATGAGCAGTTCTTC. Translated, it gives CASSLGGGGGDEQFF.

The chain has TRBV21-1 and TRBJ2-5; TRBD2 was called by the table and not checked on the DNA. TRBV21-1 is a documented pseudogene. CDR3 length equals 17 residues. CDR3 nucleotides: TGTGCCAGCAGCAAAAAGACCCGCGGGACTCCCCAAGAGACCCAGTACTTC. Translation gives CASSKKTRGTPQETQYF.

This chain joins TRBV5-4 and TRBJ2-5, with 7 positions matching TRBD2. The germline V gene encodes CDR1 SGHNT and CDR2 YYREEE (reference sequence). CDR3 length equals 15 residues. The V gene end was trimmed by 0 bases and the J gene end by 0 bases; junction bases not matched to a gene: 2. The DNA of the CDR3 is TGTGCCAGCAGCTTGGTGGGGGGGTACCAAGAGACCCAGTACTTC. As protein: CASSLVGGYQETQYF.

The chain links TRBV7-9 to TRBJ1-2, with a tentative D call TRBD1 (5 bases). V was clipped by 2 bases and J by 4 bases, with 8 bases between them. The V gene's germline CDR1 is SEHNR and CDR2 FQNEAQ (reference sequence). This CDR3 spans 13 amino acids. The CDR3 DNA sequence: TGTGCCAGCAGCTTATCCAGGGCCTATGGCTACACCTTC. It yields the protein CASSLSRAYGYTF.

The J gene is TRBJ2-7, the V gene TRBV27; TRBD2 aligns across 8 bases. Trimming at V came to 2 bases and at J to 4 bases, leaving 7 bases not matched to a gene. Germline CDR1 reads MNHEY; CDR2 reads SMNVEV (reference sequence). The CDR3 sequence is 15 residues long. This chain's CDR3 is CASSLKAAGGYEQYF. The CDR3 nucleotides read TGTGCCAGCAGTTTAAAGGCGGCGGGGGGATACGAGCAGTACTTC.

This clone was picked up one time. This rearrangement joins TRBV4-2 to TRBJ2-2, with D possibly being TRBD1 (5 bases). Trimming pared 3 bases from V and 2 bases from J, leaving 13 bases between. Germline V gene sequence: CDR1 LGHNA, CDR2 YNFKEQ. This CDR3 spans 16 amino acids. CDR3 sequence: CASSHLGQGNTGELFF. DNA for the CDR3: TGTGCCAGCAGCCACCTAGGGCAGGGCAACACCGGGGAGCTGTTTTTT.

The chain's CDR3 is CASRPLAGVARETQYF. CDR3 in DNA: TGTGCCAGCAGACCTCTAGCGGGGGTCGCGCGAGAGACCCAGTACTTC. The chain combines TRBV27 with TRBJ2-5; the match to TRBD2 covers 10 bases. Trimming took 6 bases from V and 4 from J; bases not matched to a gene: 11. Germline CDR1 MNHEY, CDR2 SMNVEV (reference sequence). The CDR3 length is 16 residues.

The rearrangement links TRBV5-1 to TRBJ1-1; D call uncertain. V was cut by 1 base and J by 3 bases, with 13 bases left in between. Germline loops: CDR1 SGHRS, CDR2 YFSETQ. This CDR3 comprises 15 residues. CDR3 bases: TGCGCCAGCAGCTTGAGGCGGGGTAGCGACACTGAAGCTTTCTTT. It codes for CASSLRRGSDTEAFF.

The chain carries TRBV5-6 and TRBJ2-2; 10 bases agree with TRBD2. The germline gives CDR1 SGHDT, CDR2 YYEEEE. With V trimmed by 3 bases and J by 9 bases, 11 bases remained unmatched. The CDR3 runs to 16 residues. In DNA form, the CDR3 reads TGTGCCAGCAGCTCCAATGAACTAGCGGGGTTAAGGGAGCTGTTTTTT. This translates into CASSSNELAGLRELFF. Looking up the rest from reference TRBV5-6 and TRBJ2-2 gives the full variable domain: DAGVTQSPTHLIKTRGQQVTLRCSPKSGHDTVSWYQQALGQGPQFIFQYYEEEERQRGNFPDRFSGHQFPNYSSELNVNALLLGDSALYLCASSSNELAGLRELFFGEGSRLTVL.

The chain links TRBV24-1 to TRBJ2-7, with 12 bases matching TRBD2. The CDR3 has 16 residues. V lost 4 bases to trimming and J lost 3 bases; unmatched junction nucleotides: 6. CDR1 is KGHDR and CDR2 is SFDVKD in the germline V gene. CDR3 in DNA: TGTGCCACCAGTGACGCGACTAGCGGGGGATTCTACGAGCAGTACTTC. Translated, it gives CATSDATSGGFYEQYF.